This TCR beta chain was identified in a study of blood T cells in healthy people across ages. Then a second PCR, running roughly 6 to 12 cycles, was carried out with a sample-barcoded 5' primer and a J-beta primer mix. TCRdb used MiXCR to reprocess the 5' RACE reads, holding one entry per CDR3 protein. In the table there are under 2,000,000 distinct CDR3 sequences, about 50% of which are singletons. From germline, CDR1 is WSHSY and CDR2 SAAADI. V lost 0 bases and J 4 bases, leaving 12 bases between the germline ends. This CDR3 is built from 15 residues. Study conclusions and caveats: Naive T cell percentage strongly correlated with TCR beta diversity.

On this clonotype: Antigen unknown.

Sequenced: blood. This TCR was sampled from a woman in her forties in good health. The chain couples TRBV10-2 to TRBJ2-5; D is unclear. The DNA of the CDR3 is TGCGCCAGCAGTGAGTCGACACCCATACGAGAGACCCAGTACTTC. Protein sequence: CASSESTPIRETQYF.